The clone carrying this TCR beta chain is a singleton in its sample. Antigen unknown. Trimming took 5 bases from V and 7 from J, leaving 23 bases between them. The length of the CDR3 is 16 residues. Germline assignment: CDR1 SNHLY and CDR2 FYNNEI. These data come from a study of cytomegalovirus exposure and HLA in healthy donors. Study-wide points: One later analysis reportedly identified an Asian-associated ancestry cluster that showed fewer N-insertions than the approximately 700-donor mean.

It was with 60 Vbeta and 13 Jbeta primers that the PCR ran. Sequencing was performed with immunoSEQ multiplex PCR; in TCRdb, only in-frame clones are kept and a portion is missing. The sample lists under 150,000 clones; roughly 71% were seen once. The specimen was PBMCs. The V and J genes are TRBV2 and TRBJ1-2; tentatively, D is TRBD1 (5 bases). The source is a woman in her 40s in good health and CMV-seronegative. Here the CDR3 reads CASSRTPGTPGGGYTF. CDR3 DNA sequence: TGTGCCAGCAGTAGAACGCCCGGGACGCCCGGGGGTGGCTACACCTTC. Together with reference TRBV2 and TRBJ1-2, the CDR3 gives the full variable domain: EPEVTQTPSHQVTQMGQEVILRCVPISNHLYFYWYRQILGQKVEFLVSFYNNEISEKSEIFDDQFSVERPDGSNFTLKIRSTKLEDSAMYFCASSRTPGTPGGGYTFGSGTRLTVV.